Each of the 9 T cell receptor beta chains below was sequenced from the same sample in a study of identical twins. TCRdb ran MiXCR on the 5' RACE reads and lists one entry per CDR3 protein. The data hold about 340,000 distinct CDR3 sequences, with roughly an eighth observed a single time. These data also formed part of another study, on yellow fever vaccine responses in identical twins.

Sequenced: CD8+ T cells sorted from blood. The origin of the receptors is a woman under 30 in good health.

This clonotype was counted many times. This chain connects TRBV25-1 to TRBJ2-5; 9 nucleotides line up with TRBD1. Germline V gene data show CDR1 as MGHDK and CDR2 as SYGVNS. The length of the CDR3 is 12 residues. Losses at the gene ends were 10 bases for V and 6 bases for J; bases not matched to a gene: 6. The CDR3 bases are TGTGCCATCACAGGGGGCGCGAAGACCCAGTACTTC. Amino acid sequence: CAITGGAKTQYF. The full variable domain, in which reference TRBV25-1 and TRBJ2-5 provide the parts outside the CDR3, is EADIYQTPRYLVIGTGKKITLECSQTMGHDKMYWYQQDPGMELHLIHYSYGVNSTEKGDLSSESTVSRIRTEHFPLTLESARPSHTSQYLCAITGGAKTQYFGPGTRLLVL.

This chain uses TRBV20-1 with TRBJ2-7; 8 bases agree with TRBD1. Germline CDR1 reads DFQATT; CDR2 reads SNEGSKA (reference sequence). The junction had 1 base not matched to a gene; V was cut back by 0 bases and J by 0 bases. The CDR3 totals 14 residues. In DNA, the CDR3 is TGCAGTGCTAGAGAGGGGACAGGCTCCTACGAGCAGTACTTC. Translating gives CSAREGTGSYEQYF.

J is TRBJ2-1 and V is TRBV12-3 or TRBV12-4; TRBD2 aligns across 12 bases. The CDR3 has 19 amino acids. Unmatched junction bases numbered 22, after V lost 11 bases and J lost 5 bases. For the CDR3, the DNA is TGTGCCTTCAGTTCGGGGACTAGCGGGTTAGGCCCTAGTGACAATGAGCAGTTCTTC. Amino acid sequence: CAFSSGTSGLGPSDNEQFF.

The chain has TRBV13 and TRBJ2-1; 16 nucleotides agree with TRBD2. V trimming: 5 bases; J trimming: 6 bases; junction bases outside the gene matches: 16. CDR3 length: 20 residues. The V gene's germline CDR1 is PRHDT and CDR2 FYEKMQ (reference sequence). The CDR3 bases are TGTGCCAGCAGCACCATTCCCGGGACTAGCGGGAGGGATGTGGCCAATGAGCAGTTCTTC. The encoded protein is CASSTIPGTSGRDVANEQFF.

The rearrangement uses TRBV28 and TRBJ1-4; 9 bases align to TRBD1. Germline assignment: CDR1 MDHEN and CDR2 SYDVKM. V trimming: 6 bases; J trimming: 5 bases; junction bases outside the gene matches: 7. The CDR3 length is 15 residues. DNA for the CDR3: TGTGCCAGCAGCAACCGGGACAGGGCCAATGAAAAACTGTTTTTT. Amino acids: CASSNRDRANEKLFF.

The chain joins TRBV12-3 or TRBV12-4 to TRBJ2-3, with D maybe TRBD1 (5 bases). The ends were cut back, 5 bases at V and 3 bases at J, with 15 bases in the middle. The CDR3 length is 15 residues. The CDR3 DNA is TGTGCCAGCAGTCCGGCAGGGCCCCGGACAGATACGCAGTATTTT. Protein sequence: CASSPAGPRTDTQYF.

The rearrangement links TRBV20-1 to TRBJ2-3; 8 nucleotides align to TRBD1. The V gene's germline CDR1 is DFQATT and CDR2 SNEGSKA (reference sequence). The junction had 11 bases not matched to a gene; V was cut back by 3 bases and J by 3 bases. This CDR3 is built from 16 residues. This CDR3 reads CSARDLLDRETDTQYF. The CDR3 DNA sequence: TGCAGTGCTAGGGACCTTCTGGACAGGGAGACAGATACGCAGTATTTT.

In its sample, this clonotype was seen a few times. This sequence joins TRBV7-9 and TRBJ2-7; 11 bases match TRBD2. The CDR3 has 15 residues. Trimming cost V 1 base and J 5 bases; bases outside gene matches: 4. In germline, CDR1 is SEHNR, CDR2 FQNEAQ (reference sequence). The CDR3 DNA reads TGTGCCAGCAGCTTAGGCGTACTAGCGGGAGACGAGCAGTACTTC. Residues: CASSLGVLAGDEQYF.

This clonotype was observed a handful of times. The CDR3, as DNA: TGCGCCAGCAGTGAGCTCGGGACTCGAGATACGCAGTATTTT. Protein: CASSELGTRDTQYF. The chain is built from TRBV10-2 and TRBJ2-3, with D possibly TRBD2 on 6 matching bases. The CDR3 is 14 amino acids. The germline V and J ends were trimmed by 2 bases and 5 bases, with 11 bases remaining between them. Germline loops: CDR1 WSHSY, CDR2 SAAADI.